This passage covers 19 T cell receptor beta chains from one sample sequenced in a study of identical twins. TCRdb processed the 5' RACE reads anew with MiXCR; each CDR3 protein has one entry. The data contain a few hundred thousand distinct CDR3 sequences, over 8.5% of them singletons. This sample also appeared in a second study, on yellow fever vaccine responses in identical twins.

The sequencing sample was made of PBMCs. The source of these receptors is a woman in her late teens or twenties in good health.

The rearrangement uses TRBV10-3 and TRBJ2-1; TRBD2 agrees at 9 bases. CDR1 ENHRY and CDR2 SYGVKD come from the germline V gene. V was clipped by 4 bases and J by 5 bases; unmatched bases: 3. The CDR3 spans 14 residues. The CDR3 region is CAISGLAEDNEQFF. DNA of the CDR3: TGTGCCATCAGTGGACTAGCGGAGGACAATGAGCAGTTCTTC.

This clonotype was recorded a few times. The chain links TRBV23-1 to TRBJ2-1; D remains unclear. TRBV23-1 carries the ORF label, with uncertain function. The CDR3 loop spans 15 amino acids. V was pared by 2 bases and J by 2 bases, with 10 bases between. The CDR3 nucleotides are TGCGCCAGCAGTCAACCCGTGGGAACCTACAATGAGCAGTTCTTC. Translation gives CASSQPVGTYNEQFF.

This clonotype has a handful of counts. In DNA, the CDR3 is TGTGCCAGCAGGGGGACAGGGGGTTATCAGCCCCAGCATTTT. Its translation: CASRGTGGYQPQHF. This sequence joins TRBV28 and TRBJ1-5; 11 bases line up with TRBD1. The CDR3 spans 14 residues. Trimming cost V 6 bases and J 5 bases; bases outside gene matches: 3. CDR1 and CDR2 (germline): MDHEN, SYDVKM.

J is TRBJ2-1 and V is TRBV19, with D perhaps TRBD2 (6 bases). The germline V gene has CDR1 LNHDA and CDR2 SQIVND (reference sequence). The CDR3 has 19 amino acids. V shed 3 bases and J shed 8 bases, with 29 bases lying between them. DNA for the CDR3: TGTGCCAGTAGTATTCGATTTCCGACCTCACCCGTTGGGGACTATGAGCAGTTCTTC. Translation: CASSIRFPTSPVGDYEQFF.

The V call is TRBV14, the J call TRBJ2-7; maybe TRBD1 (6 bases). V lost 4 bases to trimming and J lost 4 bases, with 20 bases between them. Germline V gene sequence: CDR1 SGHDN, CDR2 FVKESK. CDR3 length: 16 residues. The CDR3 sequence: CASSPTSFGQQYEQYF. The CDR3 bases are TGTGCCAGCAGCCCTACTTCGTTTGGACAGCAATACGAGCAGTACTTC.

This clonotype was seen more than once but under ten times. The V call is TRBV2, the J call TRBJ2-3, with D possibly being TRBD1 (6 bases). V lost 6 bases and J lost 2, with 12 bases in between. Germline CDR1 reads SNHLY; CDR2 reads FYNNEI. The CDR3 contains 14 residues. CDR3 DNA: TGTGCCAGCAGCCCCTGGGGGCTCACAGATACGCAGTATTTT. This encodes CASSPWGLTDTQYF.

In this sample, this clonotype turned up a few times. The V gene is TRBV7-2, the J gene TRBJ2-5, with TRBD1 identical over 8 bases. Germline-derived CDR1 and CDR2 are SGHTA and FQGNSA. The J segment lost 6 bases and the V segment lost 2 bases, leaving 5 bases of the junction unmatched. The CDR3 has 14 amino acids. CDR3 residues: CASSLLTGVQTQYF. In nucleotides, the CDR3 is TGTGCCAGCAGCTTACTGACAGGGGTTCAGACCCAGTACTTC.

V usage is TRBV5-6 and J usage is TRBJ2-7; D unclear. The CDR3 loop spans 13 amino acids. V lost 9 bases and J lost 1, with 14 bases in between. Germline loops: CDR1 SGHDT, CDR2 YYEEEE. In nucleotides, the CDR3 is TGTGCCATCGGCCCCGGGCTGTCCTACGAGCAGTACTTC. Translated, it gives CAIGPGLSYEQYF.

This chain connects TRBV28 to TRBJ2-7; D is uncertain. Germline V gene sequence: CDR1 MDHEN, CDR2 SYDVKM. The CDR3 is 13 amino acids. Trimming took 3 bases from V and 2 from J, leaving 8 bases between them. The CDR3, as DNA: TGTGCCAGCAGTTTTCAATCGCCCTACGAGCAGTACTTC. This translates into CASSFQSPYEQYF.

This rearrangement joins TRBV28 to TRBJ2-1, with TRBD2 identical over 13 bases. The CDR3 has 16 amino acids. The ends lost 1 base at V and 9 bases at J; junction bases unmatched: 6. Germline V gene lookup returns CDR1 MDHEN and CDR2 SYDVKM. CDR3 sequence reads: CASSLLTSGGDSEQFF. DNA of the CDR3: TGTGCCAGCAGTTTATTAACTAGCGGGGGGGACAGTGAGCAGTTCTTC.

The chain couples TRBV7-8 to TRBJ2-2; the D is unclear. This CDR3 spans 15 amino acids. Per germline, CDR1 SGHVS and CDR2 FQNEAQ. With 1 base removed from V and 0 bases from J, the gap between germline ends came to 6 bases. The CDR3 loop is CASSLVHSNTGELFF. CDR3 DNA: TGTGCCAGCAGCTTAGTGCACTCGAACACCGGGGAGCTGTTTTTT.

The rearrangement uses TRBV18 and TRBJ2-7, with a weak D call TRBD1 (6 bases). Per the germline V gene, CDR1 is KGHSH and CDR2 is LQKENI. There are 13 residues in the CDR3. V was clipped by 8 bases and J by 3 bases, with 14 bases between them. CDR3 region: CASRHRAHYEQYF. Here the CDR3 DNA reads TGTGCCAGCCGACACAGGGCCCACTACGAGCAGTACTTC.

This clonotype was picked up many times. The CDR3 protein is CASRRGGNTNTGELFF. DNA for the CDR3: TGTGCCAGCAGAAGGGGGGGGAACACGAACACCGGGGAGCTGTTTTTT. The V and J genes are TRBV12-3 or TRBV12-4 and TRBJ2-2, with D possibly being TRBD2 (7 bases). The length of the CDR3 is 16 residues. Trimming left V 6 bases short and J 0 bases short, with 14 bases between.

J is TRBJ1-4 and V is TRBV20-1; no reliable D call. V dropped 1 base and J dropped 0 bases, with 3 bases sitting between them. Germline loops: CDR1 DFQATT, CDR2 SNEGSKA (reference sequence). This CDR3 comprises 13 residues. Here the CDR3 reads CSARGTTNEKLFF. For the CDR3, the DNA is TGCAGTGCTAGAGGGACAACTAATGAAAAACTGTTTTTT.

The V gene is TRBV9, the J gene TRBJ2-3, with D possibly being TRBD2 (7 bases). The CDR3 spans 14 residues. The germline V gene has CDR1 SGDLS and CDR2 YYNGEE. The V end lost 6 bases, the J end lost 5 bases, and 16 bases lay between the germline ends. The CDR3 coding sequence is TGTGCCAGCAAGTCCGGGGGGCCGATAGATACGCAGTATTTT. Amino acid sequence: CASKSGGPIDTQYF.

The genes are TRBV6-1 and TRBJ2-7; either TRBD1 or TRBD2 may fit D (5 bases each). V was pared by 8 bases and J by 1 base, with 12 bases between. Germline values: CDR1 MNHNS, CDR2 SASEGT. This CDR3 has 13 residues. The CDR3 DNA follows: TGTGCCAGCGGGGAGCAGGGATCCTACGAGCAGTACTTC. It encodes CASGEQGSYEQYF.

The rearrangement joins TRBV5-1 to TRBJ2-7; the D is unclear. The CDR3 runs to 10 residues. Deletions cut 10 bases from V and 7 bases from J, with 12 bases between. Germline V gives CDR1 SGHRS, CDR2 YFSETQ. The CDR3, as DNA: TGCGCCGGACGAGACGGGGAGCAGTACTTC. It encodes CAGRDGEQYF.

This clonotype showed up just a few times. The chain uses TRBV7-6 and TRBJ2-2; D is perhaps TRBD1 or TRBD2 (6 bases each). The germline CDR1 and CDR2 sequences are SGHVS and FNYEAQ. Trimming took 11 bases from V and 11 from J, leaving 12 bases between them. The CDR3 loop spans 10 amino acids. The CDR3 DNA follows: TGTGCCGCCGGGGGCGGCGAGCTGTTTTTT. Translation gives CAAGGGELFF. The full variable domain, completed using reference TRBV7-6 and TRBJ2-2, is GAGVSQSPRYKVTKRGQDVALRCDPISGHVSLYWYRQALGQGPEFLTYFNYEAQQDKSGLPNDRFSAERPEGSISTLTIQRTEQRDSAMYRCAAGGGELFFGEGSRLTVL.

Only a few counts were recorded for this clonotype. J is TRBJ2-1 and V is TRBV10-3; D perhaps matches TRBD2 (6 bases). The CDR3 has 16 residues. Germline CDR1 reads ENHRY; CDR2 reads SYGVKD. Deletions cut 7 bases from V and 6 bases from J, with 22 bases between. The CDR3 loop is CAITPSWTGVANEQFF. The CDR3 region has the DNA TGTGCCATCACCCCATCATGGACGGGAGTTGCCAATGAGCAGTTCTTC.